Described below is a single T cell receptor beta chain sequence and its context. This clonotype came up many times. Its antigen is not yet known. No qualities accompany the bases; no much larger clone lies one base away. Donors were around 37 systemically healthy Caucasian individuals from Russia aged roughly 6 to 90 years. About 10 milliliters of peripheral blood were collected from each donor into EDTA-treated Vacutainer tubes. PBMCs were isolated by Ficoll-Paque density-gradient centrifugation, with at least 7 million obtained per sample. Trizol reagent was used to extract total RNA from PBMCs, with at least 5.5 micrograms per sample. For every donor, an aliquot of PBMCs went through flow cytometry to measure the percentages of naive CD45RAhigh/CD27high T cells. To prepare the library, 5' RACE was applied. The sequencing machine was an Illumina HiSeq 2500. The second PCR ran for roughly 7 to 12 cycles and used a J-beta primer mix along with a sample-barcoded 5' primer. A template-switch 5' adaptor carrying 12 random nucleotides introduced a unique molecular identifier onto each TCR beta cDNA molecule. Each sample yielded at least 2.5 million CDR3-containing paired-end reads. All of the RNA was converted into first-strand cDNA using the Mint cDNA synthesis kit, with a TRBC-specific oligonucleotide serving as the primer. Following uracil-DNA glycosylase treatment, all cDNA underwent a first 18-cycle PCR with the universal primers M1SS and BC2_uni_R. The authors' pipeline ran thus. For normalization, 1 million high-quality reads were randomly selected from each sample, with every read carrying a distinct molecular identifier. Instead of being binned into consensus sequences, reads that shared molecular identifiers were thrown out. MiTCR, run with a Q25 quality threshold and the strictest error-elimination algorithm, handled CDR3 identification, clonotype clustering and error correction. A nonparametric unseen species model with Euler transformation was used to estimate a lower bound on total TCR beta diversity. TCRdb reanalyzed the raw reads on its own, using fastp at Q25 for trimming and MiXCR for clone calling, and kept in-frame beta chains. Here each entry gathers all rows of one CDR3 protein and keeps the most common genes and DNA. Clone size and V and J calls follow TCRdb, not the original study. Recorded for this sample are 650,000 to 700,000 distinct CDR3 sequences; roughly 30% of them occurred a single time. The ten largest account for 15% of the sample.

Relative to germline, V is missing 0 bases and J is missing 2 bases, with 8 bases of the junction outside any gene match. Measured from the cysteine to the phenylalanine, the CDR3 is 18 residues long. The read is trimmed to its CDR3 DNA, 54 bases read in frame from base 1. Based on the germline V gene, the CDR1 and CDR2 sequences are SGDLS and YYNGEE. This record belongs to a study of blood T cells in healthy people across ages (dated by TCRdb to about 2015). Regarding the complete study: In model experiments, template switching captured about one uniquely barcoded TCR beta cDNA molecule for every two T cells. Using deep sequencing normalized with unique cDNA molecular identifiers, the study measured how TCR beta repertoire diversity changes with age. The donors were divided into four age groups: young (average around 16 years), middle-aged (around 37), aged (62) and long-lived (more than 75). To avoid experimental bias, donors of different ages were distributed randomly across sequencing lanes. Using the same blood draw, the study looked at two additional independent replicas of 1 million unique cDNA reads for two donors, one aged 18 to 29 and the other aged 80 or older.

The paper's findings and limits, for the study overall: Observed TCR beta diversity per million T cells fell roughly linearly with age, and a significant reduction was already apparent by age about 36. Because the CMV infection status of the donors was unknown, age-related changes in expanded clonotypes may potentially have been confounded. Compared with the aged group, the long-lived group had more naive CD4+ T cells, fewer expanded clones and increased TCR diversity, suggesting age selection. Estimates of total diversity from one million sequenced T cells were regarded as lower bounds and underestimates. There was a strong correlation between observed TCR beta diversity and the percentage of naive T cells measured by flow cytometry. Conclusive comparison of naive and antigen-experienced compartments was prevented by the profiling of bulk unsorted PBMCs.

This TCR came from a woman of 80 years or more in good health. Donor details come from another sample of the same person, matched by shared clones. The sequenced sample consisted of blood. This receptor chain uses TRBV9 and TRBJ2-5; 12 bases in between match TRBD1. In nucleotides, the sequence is TGTGCCAGCAGCGTAGGGGGTCGGGACAGGGGGCCTCAAGAGACCCAGTACTTC. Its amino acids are CASSVGGRDRGPQETQYF.